This entry concerns a single TCR beta chain. The method was immunoSEQ multiplex PCR; TCRdb's version includes in-frame clones alone and lacks a portion of them. This table has almost 400,000 clones, more than 70% appearing once. Seattle patients were enrolled during active infection and followed longitudinally. This record comes from a study of blood T cell repertoires in COVID-19. Study in general: From T cells, B-cell-depleted T cells, or PBMCs came the material, which was cDNA or gDNA.

Trimming cost V 3 bases and J 1 base, with 12 bases left between them. The CDR3 loop spans 15 amino acids. Germline V gives CDR1 KGHSH, CDR2 LQKENI. The origin of this receptor is a woman in her sixties with COVID-19, enrolled during active disease. This rearrangement joins TRBV18 to TRBJ1-1; D is unresolved. The sequencing input was peripheral blood. In nucleotides, the CDR3 is TGTGCCAGCTCACCTCTAATAACAGAGAACACTGAAGCTTTCTTT. Translation gives CASSPLITENTEAFF.